This is a list of T cell receptor beta chains from one sample in a study of blood T cell repertoires in COVID-19. Clones were read by immunoSEQ multiplex PCR, and TCRdb kept only the in-frame ones, dropping some. The sample consists of 94,000 or so clones, 65% to 90% of them appearing once. The material sequenced was peripheral blood. The receptors derive from a man aged 55 to 70 with acute or convalescent COVID-19. CDR3s leave out the opening cysteine and the closing phenylalanine or tryptophan. Fields, in order: V gene, CDR3 protein.

TRBV15 | ATSRDPYVGNSPLH
TRBV7-2 | ASSLETSGYNEQF
TRBV6-6 | ASRDAGQNYGYT
TRBV18 | ASSPTGTGDYGYT
TRBV18 | ASSPREYGYT
TRBV6-6 | ASSSRQGNTGELF
TRBV6-2/TRBV6-3 | ASSRQPSYNEQF
TRBV11-2 | ASSPRTSLKNTDTQY
TRBV7-9 | ASSWPLTGGPYNEQF
TRBV6-5 | ASSSPSGGVEKLF
TRBV7-2 | ASSLQALSSYNEQF
TRBV9 | ASREGVSGELF